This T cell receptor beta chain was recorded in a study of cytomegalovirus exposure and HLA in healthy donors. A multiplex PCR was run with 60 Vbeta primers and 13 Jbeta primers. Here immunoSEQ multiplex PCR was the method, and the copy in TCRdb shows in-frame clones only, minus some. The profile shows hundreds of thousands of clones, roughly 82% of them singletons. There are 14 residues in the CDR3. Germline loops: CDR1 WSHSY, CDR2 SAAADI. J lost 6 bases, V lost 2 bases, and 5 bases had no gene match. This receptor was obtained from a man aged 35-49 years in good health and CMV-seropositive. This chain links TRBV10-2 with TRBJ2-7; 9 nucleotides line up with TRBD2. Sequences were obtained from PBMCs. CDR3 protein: CASSESLAGAEQYF. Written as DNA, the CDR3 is TGCGCCAGCAGTGAGAGCTTAGCGGGAGCCGAGCAGTACTTC.